Following are 19 T cell receptor beta chains from one sample sequenced in a study of cytomegalovirus exposure and HLA in healthy donors. Sequenced by immunoSEQ multiplex PCR; TCRdb stores in-frame clones only, minus some. The table records around 200,000 clones, 80% to 90% of them present only once. Specimen: PBMCs. The receptors stem from a woman in her thirties in good health and CMV-seronegative.

In this sample, this clone turned up a few times. V and J are TRBV19 and TRBJ1-5; D is perhaps TRBD1 (6 bases). Germline lookup yields CDR1 LNHDA and CDR2 SQIVND (reference sequence). This CDR3 spans 13 amino acids. Trimming left V 7 bases short and J 3 bases short, with 10 bases between. The CDR3 DNA sequence: TGTGCCAGTATAGACAGGCCCAATCAGCCCCAGCATTTT. It is translated as CASIDRPNQPQHF.

The CDR3 spells CASIGGQGVYNEQFF. CDR3 DNA: TGTGCCAGCATAGGTGGGCAGGGGGTTTACAATGAGCAGTTCTTC. This chain uses TRBV6-5 with TRBJ2-1; 7 positions agree with TRBD1. This CDR3 is built from 15 residues. Trimming cost V 7 bases and J 4 bases; bases outside gene matches: 10. Germline V gene data show CDR1 as MNHEY and CDR2 as SVGAGI.

J is TRBJ2-7 and V is TRBV29-1, with a tentative D call TRBD1 (6 bases). Between the trimmed V and J ends, which lost 5 bases and 4 bases, there was a span of 9 bases. Germline-derived CDR1 and CDR2 are SQVTM and ANQGSEA. The CDR3 has 11 residues. CDR3 amino acids: CSVLQGYEQYF. CDR3 in DNA: TGCAGCGTTTTACAGGGTTACGAGCAGTACTTC.

To note about this clone: At one end, the junction sequence differs from germline, possibly due to a read error. The J gene is TRBJ1-2, the V gene TRBV6-5; 7 positions agree with TRBD1. CDR3 length equals 15 residues. Germline CDR1 and CDR2: MNHEY and SVGAGI. CDR3 in DNA: TGTGCCAGCAGCTACTCCCGGGACAGCGCGTATGGCTACACCTTC. This translates into CASSYSRDSAYGYTF.

This chain links TRBV7-9 with TRBJ1-5; no clear D gene. CDR1 and CDR2 from the germline V gene are SEHNR and FQNEAQ (reference sequence). The CDR3 sequence is 13 residues long. The V gene lost 5 bases and the J gene lost 2 bases, with 7 bases spanning the gap. CDR3 bases: TGTGCCAGCAGCGGGCAGGGCAATCAGCCCCAGCATTTT. It encodes CASSGQGNQPQHF. The entire variable domain, with the rest obtained from reference TRBV7-9 and TRBJ1-5, is as follows: DTGVSQNPRHKITKRGQNVTFRCDPISEHNRLYWYRQTLGQGPEFLTYFQNEAQLEKSRLLSDRFSAERPKGSFSTLEIQRTEQGDSAMYLCASSGQGNQPQHFGDGTRLSIL.

The gene calls are TRBV4-2 and TRBJ2-2; TRBD1 matches 7 bases. V lost 0 bases, J lost 6 bases, and 13 bases stayed unmatched. Germline V gene data show CDR1 as LGHNA and CDR2 as YNFKEQ. CDR3 size: 18 residues. DNA of the CDR3: TGTGCCAGCAGCCAAGACTCGACAGGGTTTGGTCTATCCGGGGAGCTGTTTTTT. It translates to CASSQDSTGFGLSGELFF.

The gene calls are TRBV4-1 and TRBJ2-1; 8 bases map to TRBD2. V was clipped by 4 bases and J by 5 bases; unmatched bases: 7. Germline V gene data show CDR1 as MGHRA and CDR2 as YSYEKL. The CDR3 has 15 residues. The CDR3, as DNA: TGCGCCAGCAGCCTTACTAGCGGAGGGAACAATGAGCAGTTCTTC. Its protein is CASSLTSGGNNEQFF.

This clone was detected a few times. The chain employs TRBV30 and TRBJ2-7, with TRBD2 identical over 8 bases. This CDR3 contains 13 residues. J lost 4 bases, V lost 3 bases, and 5 bases had no gene match. Germline assignment: CDR1 GTSNPN and CDR2 SVGIG (reference sequence). DNA of the CDR3: TGTGCCTGGAGCGGGAGGGCGGTATACGAGCAGTACTTC. Translated, it gives CAWSGRAVYEQYF. Supplemented by reference TRBV30 and TRBJ2-7, the full variable domain reads SQTIHQWPATLVQPVGSPLSLECTVEGTSNPNLYWYRQAAGRGLQLLFYSVGIGQISSEVPQNLSASRPQDRQFILSSKKLLLSDSGFYLCAWSGRAVYEQYFGPGTRLTVT.

This clone was detected once. The CDR3 coding sequence is TGCGCCAGCACTCCGGACAGGTCTGGAAACACCATATATTTT. Its translation: CASTPDRSGNTIYF. V and J are TRBV5-1 and TRBJ1-3; the match to TRBD1 covers 7 bases. This CDR3 contains 14 residues. The germline gives CDR1 SGHRS, CDR2 YFSETQ. V trimming: 6 bases; J trimming: 1 base; junction bases outside the gene matches: 4. Filled out from reference TRBV5-1 and TRBJ1-3, the complete variable domain reads KAGVTQTPRYLIKTRGQQVTLSCSPISGHRSVSWYQQTPGQGLQFLFEYFSETQRNKGNFPGRFSGRQFSNSRSEMNVSTLELGDSALYLCASTPDRSGNTIYFGEGSWLTVV.

The CDR3 region is CASSAQEFTDTQYF. The CDR3 DNA sequence: TGTGCCAGCAGCGCACAGGAGTTCACAGATACGCAGTATTTT. The gene calls are TRBV6-4 and TRBJ2-3, with D tentatively TRBD1 (5 bases). V lost 6 bases to trimming and J lost 2 bases, with 12 bases between them. The CDR3 consists of 14 residues. Germline values: CDR1 MRHNA, CDR2 SNTAGT.

This chain links TRBV10-2 with TRBJ2-7, with 8 bases lining up with TRBD2. This CDR3 contains 16 residues. Germline loops: CDR1 WSHSY, CDR2 SAAADI. V trimming: 4 bases; J trimming: 5 bases; junction bases outside the gene matches: 13. CDR3 in amino acids: CASSGAGSGGTHEQYF. CDR3 DNA: TGCGCCAGCAGTGGGGCGGGTTCGGGAGGGACCCACGAGCAGTACTTC.

This chain joins TRBV7-2 and TRBJ1-5; 7 bases line up with TRBD1. From germline, CDR1 is SGHTA and CDR2 FQGNSA. The trim removed 2 bases at V and 4 bases at J, leaving 2 bases unmatched. The CDR3 covers 14 residues. As DNA, the CDR3 is TGTGCCAGCAGCTTATCAGGGGGTAATCAGCCCCAGCATTTT. As protein: CASSLSGGNQPQHF. Variable domain in full (rest from reference TRBV7-2 and TRBJ1-5): GAGVSQSPSNKVTEKGKDVELRCDPISGHTALYWYRQSLGQGLEFLIYFQGNSAPDKSGLPSDRFSAERTGGSVSTLTIQRTQQEDSAVYLCASSLSGGNQPQHFGDGTRLSIL.

This clone was seen more than once but under ten times. The V call is TRBV5-1, the J call TRBJ2-1; 12 bases agree with TRBD2. There are 16 residues in the CDR3. V trimming: 0 bases; J trimming: 10 bases; junction bases outside the gene matches: 8. Germline lookup yields CDR1 SGHRS and CDR2 YFSETQ. The CDR3 loop is CASSLETGLAGGEQFF. The CDR3 DNA sequence: TGCGCCAGCAGCTTGGAAACGGGACTAGCGGGCGGAGAGCAGTTCTTC. The full variable domain, completed using reference TRBV5-1 and TRBJ2-1, is KAGVTQTPRYLIKTRGQQVTLSCSPISGHRSVSWYQQTPGQGLQFLFEYFSETQRNKGNFPGRFSGRQFSNSRSEMNVSTLELGDSALYLCASSLETGLAGGEQFFGPGTRLTVL.

The chain has TRBV5-1 and TRBJ1-2, with D hard to call. Germline V lookup: CDR1 SGHRS, CDR2 YFSETQ. The V end was cut by 5 bases, the J end by 4 bases, with 24 bases between. The CDR3 contains 17 residues. For the CDR3, the DNA is TGCGCCAGCAGACCAGACATTGCCGTAACCCCTGGCTATGGCTACACCTTC. This gives the protein CASRPDIAVTPGYGYTF.

This clone was counted at least ten times. This rearrangement joins TRBV5-4 to TRBJ2-5; TRBD2 aligns across 12 bases. CDR1 SGHNT and CDR2 YYREEE come from the germline V gene (reference sequence). The CDR3 totals 17 residues. The J segment lost 4 bases and the V segment lost 2 bases, leaving 9 bases of the junction unmatched. In DNA form, the CDR3 reads TGTGCCAGCAGCTTCTTCCCCGGACTAGCGGGAAGAGAGACCCAGTACTTC. It is translated as CASSFFPGLAGRETQYF.

This clone is a singleton in its sample. The chain has TRBV5-1 and TRBJ2-2; 8 bases fit TRBD1. The CDR3 has 20 residues. Germline V lookup: CDR1 SGHRS, CDR2 YFSETQ. The V and J ends lost 4 bases and 0 bases, in that order; junction bases with no gene match: 17. The CDR3 DNA reads as TGCGCCAGCAGCCAAACCCAGATCAGGGGGCGGCTCTCGAACACCGGGGAGCTGTTTTTT. Translated: CASSQTQIRGRLSNTGELFF.

This rearrangement joins TRBV5-4 to TRBJ2-1; a weak D match, TRBD2 (7 bases). From germline, CDR1 is SGHNT and CDR2 YYREEE (reference sequence). Trimming stripped 4 bases from V and 5 bases from J, with 19 bases between. The length of the CDR3 is 16 residues. The CDR3 sequence is CASSPPGAGVHNEQFF. In nucleotides, the CDR3 is TGTGCCAGCAGCCCTCCGGGGGCGGGGGTGCACAATGAGCAGTTCTTC.

The V gene is TRBV4-1, the J gene TRBJ2-7, with 9 bases fitting TRBD1. CDR3 length: 15 amino acids. CDR1 is MGHRA, CDR2 YSYEKL, per germline. Losses at the gene ends were 1 base for V and 4 bases for J; bases not matched to a gene: 5. The CDR3, as DNA: TGCGCCAGCAGCCAAGTAACAGGGGGCTCGTACGAGCAGTACTTC. Translated: CASSQVTGGSYEQYF.

The J gene is TRBJ2-3, the V gene TRBV5-4; D is unresolved. There are 13 residues in the CDR3. V was trimmed by 2 bases and J by 2 bases, leaving 6 bases between them. CDR1 SGHNT and CDR2 YYREEE come from the germline V gene (reference sequence). This CDR3 reads CASSLFNTDTQYF. The CDR3 bases are TGTGCCAGCAGCTTATTCAACACAGATACGCAGTATTTT.